Described below is a single T cell receptor (beta chain) sequence and its context. A read error may be the cause here, since a much bigger clone is one base away. Within the sample, other DNA sequences also encode this same CDR3. Trimming took off 0 bases at V and 5 bases at J, with 2 bases between the two ends. Germline V CDR1 and CDR2: DFQATT, SNEGSKA (reference sequence). This CDR3 contains 11 residues. The data stem from a study of shared clonotypes between healthy human individuals. The repertoire was sequenced with immunoSEQ multiplex PCR; TCRdb's copy has only in-frame clones and lacks some. The table lists approximately 940,000 clones, over 60% of them singletons.

Material: memory CD4+ T cells sorted from blood. Sample subset: CD45RA-negative fraction. The source is a man in his late teens or twenties in good health. This chain uses TRBV20-1 with TRBJ2-1; no clear D. In nucleotides, the CDR3 is TGCAGTGCTAGAGATGACAATGAGCAGTTCTTC. Protein sequence: CSARDDNEQFF.